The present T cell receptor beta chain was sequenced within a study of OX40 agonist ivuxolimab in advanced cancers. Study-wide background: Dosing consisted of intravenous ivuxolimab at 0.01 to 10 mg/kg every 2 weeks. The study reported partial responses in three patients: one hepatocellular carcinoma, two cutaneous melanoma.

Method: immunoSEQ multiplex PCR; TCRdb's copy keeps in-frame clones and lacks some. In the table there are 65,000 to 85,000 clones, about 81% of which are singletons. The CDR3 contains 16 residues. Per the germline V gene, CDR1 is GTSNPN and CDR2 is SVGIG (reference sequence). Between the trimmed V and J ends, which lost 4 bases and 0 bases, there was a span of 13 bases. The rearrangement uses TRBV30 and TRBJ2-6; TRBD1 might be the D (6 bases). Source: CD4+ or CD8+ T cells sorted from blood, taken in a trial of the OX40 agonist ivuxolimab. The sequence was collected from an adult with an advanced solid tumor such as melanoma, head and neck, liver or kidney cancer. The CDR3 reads CAWTTGFYSGANVLTF. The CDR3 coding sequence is TGTGCCTGGACTACAGGGTTCTACTCTGGGGCCAACGTCCTGACTTTC.